The following is a T cell receptor beta chain sequence with its context. The sample is drawn from a study of technical replicates of blood from several donors. Produced via immunoSEQ multiplex PCR; TCRdb's table is partial and in-frame only. This table holds roughly 67,000 clones, 95% to 98% found once. The length of the CDR3 is 12 residues. Germline values: CDR1 SGHRS, CDR2 YFSETQ. V was trimmed by 0 bases and J by 11 bases, leaving 11 bases between them. The genes are TRBV5-1 and TRBJ1-1, with D unclear. Sequencing was carried out using T cells isolated from PBMCs. This sequence originates from a human donor in good health. The CDR3 here is CASSLGTLGAFF. Here the CDR3 DNA reads TGCGCCAGCAGCTTGGGCACCCTCGGGGCTTTCTTT.